This T cell receptor beta chain stems from a study of cytomegalovirus exposure and HLA in healthy donors. PCR was performed using 60 Vbeta and 13 Jbeta primers. Repertoires were generated with immunoSEQ multiplex PCR, while TCRdb's copy carries only in-frame clones and drops some. The sample has roughly 140,000 clones, about three quarters seen once. A remark on this clone: No antigen is known for it.

Trimming left V 0 bases short and J 4 bases short, with 13 bases between. The CDR3 is 16 amino acids. Germline CDR1 LGHNA, CDR2 YNFKEQ. Study-wide results and caveats: In most subjects, TCR beta sequences reportedly gave accurate predictions of HLA-A and HLA-B alleles. A later analysis linked a missense DCLRE1C variant to TCR beta V- and J-gene trimming. Associated with cytomegalovirus, according to the listing, were around 160 TCR beta chains. Accounts indicate the classifier identified cytomegalovirus status with strong specificity and sensitivity.

The source of this sequence is a human donor in good health. The sequenced sample was PBMCs. This chain uses TRBV4-2 with TRBJ2-1; the D gene is possibly TRBD2 (5 bases). The CDR3 here is CASSQELAGVYNEQFF. The CDR3 nucleotides read TGTGCCAGCAGCCAAGAGCTAGCCGGGGTTTACAATGAGCAGTTCTTC.